The 6 T cell receptor beta chains given below trace back to one sample, sequenced in a study of cytomegalovirus exposure and HLA in healthy donors. The PCR was carried out with 60 Vbeta primers and 13 Jbeta primers. Generated by immunoSEQ multiplex PCR, the TCRdb table keeps only in-frame clones and is missing some. Among some 190,000 clones listed, less than 80% were seen once. Sequenced: PBMCs. The origin of the receptors is a man between 18 and 35 years old in good health and CMV-seronegative.

The CDR3 DNA reads TGTGCCAGTAGTATATCGCGGGAGGCGTACAATGAGCAGTTCTTC. Translating gives CASSISREAYNEQFF. The rearrangement uses TRBV19 and TRBJ2-1, with TRBD2 matching 8 bases. Trimming at V came to 2 bases and at J to 4 bases, leaving 4 bases not matched to a gene. The CDR3 consists of 15 residues. Per germline, CDR1 LNHDA and CDR2 SQIVND (reference sequence).

This clone came up a few times. This chain uses TRBV5-1 with TRBJ1-2; TRBD1 aligns across 10 bases. The CDR3 loop spans 15 amino acids. The germline V gene encodes CDR1 SGHRS and CDR2 YFSETQ. J was trimmed by 6 bases and V by 2 bases; bases with no gene match: 7. CDR3 amino acids: CASSFDAGTGDGYTF. The CDR3, as DNA: TGCGCCAGCAGCTTTGATGCCGGGACAGGGGATGGCTACACCTTC.

This clone was detected once. This chain connects TRBV5-1 to TRBJ1-1, with 10 bases matching TRBD1. The V segment lost 4 bases and the J segment 7 bases; nucleotides outside the gene matches: 4. Germline-derived CDR1 and CDR2 are SGHRS and YFSETQ. The CDR3 contains 13 residues. CDR3 nucleotides: TGCGCCAGCAGCCTGGGACAGGGGCGTGAAGCTTTCTTT. Residues: CASSLGQGREAFF.

The CDR3 nucleotides are TGTGCCAGCTCACCACCGGCAGGGGGGTCCCAAAAACTGTTTTTT. Its translation is CASSPPAGGSQKLFF. This chain uses TRBV18 with TRBJ1-4; 7 bases match TRBD1. Germline V gene sequence: CDR1 KGHSH, CDR2 LQKENI. CDR3 size: 15 residues. Germline trimming cut 0 bases from V and 9 bases from J; bases unmatched to any gene: 7.

J is TRBJ2-1 and V is TRBV5-1; 10 bases agree with TRBD2. J was trimmed by 7 bases and V by 1 base; bases with no gene match: 8. The germline CDR1 and CDR2 sequences are SGHRS and YFSETQ. The CDR3 has 16 residues. The CDR3 spells CASSLYGTSDRNEQFF. In DNA, the CDR3 is TGCGCCAGCAGCTTGTACGGGACTAGCGACAGGAATGAGCAGTTCTTC.

The J gene is TRBJ1-4, the V gene TRBV7-9; 7 bases match TRBD1. The V segment lost 4 bases and the J segment 7 bases; nucleotides outside the gene matches: 18. The CDR3 covers 18 residues. Per the germline V gene, CDR1 is SEHNR and CDR2 is FQNEAQ (reference sequence). The CDR3 reads CASSSRQGVMQFGEKLFF. CDR3 in DNA: TGTGCCAGCAGCTCCCGACAGGGAGTAATGCAGTTCGGTGAAAAACTGTTTTTT.